A few counts support the clone carrying this T cell receptor beta chain. The antigen remains unidentified. TCRdb redid the calling of the reads with MiXCR, one entry per CDR3 protein. The sample includes tens of thousands of distinct CDR3 sequences, 12% of them seen just once. The germline V gene has CDR1 ENHRY and CDR2 SYGVKD. Trimming removed 11 bases from V and 0 bases from J, with 11 bases in between. CDR3 length equals 13 residues. This record comes from a study of type 1 regulatory T cells. In the study overall: T-allo10 is a Tr1-enriched, alloantigen-specific CD4 T cell product made in vitro.

Findings of the study overall: Tr1 cells had a more restricted TCR repertoire than non-Tr1 cells.

This clonotype originated in a human donor in good health. Sequencing input: cultured non-Tr1 T cells, either the whole culture or a sorted T cell fraction (not recorded which). This rearrangement joins TRBV10-3 to TRBJ1-5; D is undetermined. Written as DNA, the CDR3 is TGTGCCGCCCATGGGGATAGCAATCAGCCCCAGCATTTT. Protein sequence: CAAHGDSNQPQHF.